These 6 T cell receptor beta chains originate from one sample sequenced in a study of blood T cells in healthy people across ages. Alongside a J-beta primer mix, a sample-barcoded 5' primer served in a second PCR lasting roughly 6 to 11 cycles. Each CDR3 protein gets one entry after TCRdb re-called the 5' RACE reads with MiXCR. Of 1.8 million or so distinct CDR3 sequences in the sample, about 39% were seen once. The sample consisted of blood. These receptors all stem from a human donor in good health.

This clonotype turned up a few times. V usage is TRBV28 and J usage is TRBJ1-1; unclear D gene. CDR3 length: 11 residues. V was cut by 7 bases and J by 6 bases, with 9 bases left in between. Germline V gives CDR1 MDHEN, CDR2 SYDVKM. CDR3 DNA sequence: TGTGCCAGCATTTCAAACGCTGAAGCTTTCTTT. Its translation is CASISNAEAFF. The full variable domain, completed using reference TRBV28 and TRBJ1-1, is DVKVTQSSRYLVKRTGEKVFLECVQDMDHENMFWYRQDPGLGLRLIYFSYDVKMKEKGDIPEGYSVSREKKERFSLILESASTNQTSMYLCASISNAEAFFGQGTRLTVV.

The chain couples TRBV4-2 to TRBJ2-3, with D perhaps TRBD1 or TRBD2 (5 bases each). The CDR3 is 17 amino acids. Germline V gives CDR1 LGHNA, CDR2 YNFKEQ. V shed 1 base and J shed 4 bases, with 18 bases lying between them. For the CDR3, the DNA is TGTGCCAGCAGCCAAGTAGAAGGCCTTGGGGGAGCAGATACGCAGTATTTT. Its translation: CASSQVEGLGGADTQYF.

This clonotype was seen many times. The chain combines TRBV29-1 with TRBJ2-6; D is unresolved. Trimming stripped 4 bases from V and 2 bases from J, with 6 bases between. The CDR3 is 13 amino acids. Looked up from germline, CDR1 is SQVTM and CDR2 is ANQGSEA. The CDR3 loop is CSVGMAGANVLTF. The CDR3 DNA follows: TGCAGCGTTGGTATGGCTGGGGCCAACGTCCTGACTTTC. The entire variable domain, with the rest obtained from reference TRBV29-1 and TRBJ2-6, is as follows: SAVISQKPSRDICQRGTSLTIQCQVDSQVTMMFWYRQQPGQSLTLIATANQGSEATYESGFVIDKFPISRPNLTFSTLTVSNMSPEDSSIYLCSVGMAGANVLTFGAGSRLTVL.

The gene calls are TRBV9 and TRBJ2-5, with 8 bases fitting TRBD2. The tail of the sequence fits TRBJ2-7 better, so the J call may be wrong. Germline V gives CDR1 SGDLS, CDR2 YYNGEE. The CDR3 extends over 13 amino acids. CDR3 DNA: TGTGCCAGCAGCCCACGGGGGGGACGCGAGCAGTACTTC. Protein product: CASSPRGGREQYF.

The chain is built from TRBV6-1 and TRBJ1-2; unclear D gene. Trimming removed 0 bases at V and 2 bases at J, with 10 bases between. Germline assignment: CDR1 MNHNS and CDR2 SASEGT. The CDR3 loop spans 15 amino acids. The CDR3 loop reads CASSEAPTRNYGYTF. CDR3 sequence (DNA): TGTGCCAGCAGTGAAGCCCCCACGAGAAACTATGGCTACACCTTC.

This clonotype was seen only a few times. The V gene is TRBV27, the J gene TRBJ2-1; perhaps TRBD2 as D (5 bases). The DNA matches TRBJ2-7 better at its end, which makes the J call doubtful. Germline CDR1 and CDR2: MNHEY and SMNVEV (reference sequence). The CDR3 sequence is 15 residues long. The DNA for the CDR3 is TGTGCCAGCAGTCCCCTTAGGCTGTCCCGGGGCGAGCAGTACTTC. The encoded protein is CASSPLRLSRGEQYF.